This TCR beta chain was captured in a study of T cell repertoires in cytomegalovirus infection. Study overall: Both recently identified HLA-C-restricted and well-studied HLA-B-restricted CMV epitopes were used in the study. Public TCR beta signatures provided an indication of both CMV infection and a matching HLA type. Study observations and caveats: Predominance within the ex vivo response was attributable to HLA-C-restricted CMV-specific TCR beta clonotypes.

Remarks on this clonotype: What it recognizes is unknown.

MiXCR, applied by TCRdb to the reads, yields one record per CDR3 protein. Here the sample spans around 900,000 distinct CDR3 sequences, 31% being singletons. The CDR3 length is 15 residues. Trimming at V came to 6 bases and at J to 3 bases, leaving 5 bases not matched to a gene. The germline gives CDR1 SGHVS, CDR2 FQNEAQ. The sample in question was cultured CD8+ T cells from PBMCs, obtained from culture after CMV antigen stimulation. J is TRBJ1-5 and V is TRBV7-8; TRBD1 aligns across 10 bases. This clonotype was sampled from a human donor in good health (CMV status not recorded). Some clones in this sample may be carry-over from other donors' samples. In nucleotides, the CDR3 is TGTGCCAGCAGGCCCGGGACAGGGGACAATCAGCCCCAGCATTTT. This sequence encodes CASRPGTGDNQPQHF.